This TCR beta chain comes out of a study of beta chain features in type 1 diabetes. Study-wide background: Similarity in age, gender and cell yields was seen between patients and healthy donors. All samples combined gave just under 110 million sorted cells for examination.

The study's findings and limits: Naive, central memory and Treg TCRB repertoires seemed to resemble each other more closely in patients than they did in healthy donors. TCRB CDR3 length was moderately but significantly reduced in all four CD4+ subsets of Type 1 diabetes patients.

The CDR3 has 14 residues. V gave up 4 bases and J gave up 1 base, with 9 bases separating them. Germline V lookup: CDR1 SGHRS, CDR2 YFSETQ. Since all of the isolated RNA was reverse transcribed, expressed TCRB transcripts were what got sequenced. TCRdb's table, derived via immunoSEQ multiplex PCR, lists solely in-frame clones and lacks some. Among 250,000 to 350,000 clones listed, over 11% were seen once. Remarks on this clone: Antigen: not known.

The specimen was naive CD4+ T cells from blood. This sequence joins TRBV5-1 and TRBJ2-1; perhaps TRBD1 as D (5 bases). This sequence originates from a man aged 25 to 40 with type 1 diabetes. CDR3 amino acids: CASSDRTSYNEQFF. The DNA for the CDR3 is TGCGCCAGCAGCGACCGGACATCCTACAATGAGCAGTTCTTC.